This TCR beta chain was profiled in a study of T cells in Graves' hyperthyroidism and ophthalmopathy. Study-level findings and limits: The model anticipated ophthalmopathy a median approximately 6.5 months pre-onset.

Turning to this clonotype: Its antigen is currently unknown.

The study defined stable Graves' hyperthyroidism as no ophthalmopathy progression within 18 months. It was approximately 9.4 ml of fresh peripheral blood that supplied the PBMCs. Using RNA transcripts as the source, TCR beta CDR3 regions were amplified. The HTBI primer set served for first-round RT-PCR of the TCR CDR3. TCRdb reanalysed the multiplex PCR reads using MiXCR and keeps one entry per CDR3 protein. Of about 400,000 distinct CDR3 sequences in the sample, around 25% were seen once. The sequence came from a man aged 50 or older with Graves' hyperthyroidism. Material for sequencing was blood.

The CDR3 DNA reads as TGCGCCAGCAGCCACACCGGGACAGGGGACGAGCAGTACTTC. Translated, it gives CASSHTGTGDEQYF. J is TRBJ2-7 and V is TRBV4-1; 10 bases align to TRBD1. The germline V gene encodes CDR1 MGHRA and CDR2 YSYEKL. V lost 3 bases, J lost 5 bases, and 4 bases stayed unmatched. This CDR3 region has 14 residues.